This T cell receptor (beta chain) emerged from a study of T cell responses to AZD1222 COVID-19 vaccine. Points from the study as a whole: Variant regions that are unmutated are reportedly the target of nearly half of spike-specific TCRs. Clonal diversity was possibly underestimated, and white British individuals and females predominated among donors. Spike-specific TCR breadth and depth grew following two AZD1222 doses.

TCRdb's table, derived via immunoSEQ multiplex PCR, lists solely in-frame clones and lacks some. The sample consists of about 100,000 clones, 92% of them appearing once. The germline gives CDR1 SGHDN, CDR2 FVKESK. V lost 2 bases and J 6 bases, leaving 14 bases between the germline ends. The CDR3 has 15 amino acids. About this clone itself: No antigen is known for it.

The rearrangement joins TRBV14 to TRBJ2-1, with D tentatively TRBD1 (6 bases). Here the sequenced sample was peripheral blood, taken on day 0 of AZD1222 vaccination. The TCR was taken from an adult in good health. CDR3 in amino acids: CASSQTRDIRNEQFF. The CDR3 DNA is TGTGCCAGCAGCCAAACCCGGGACATCCGCAATGAGCAGTTCTTC.